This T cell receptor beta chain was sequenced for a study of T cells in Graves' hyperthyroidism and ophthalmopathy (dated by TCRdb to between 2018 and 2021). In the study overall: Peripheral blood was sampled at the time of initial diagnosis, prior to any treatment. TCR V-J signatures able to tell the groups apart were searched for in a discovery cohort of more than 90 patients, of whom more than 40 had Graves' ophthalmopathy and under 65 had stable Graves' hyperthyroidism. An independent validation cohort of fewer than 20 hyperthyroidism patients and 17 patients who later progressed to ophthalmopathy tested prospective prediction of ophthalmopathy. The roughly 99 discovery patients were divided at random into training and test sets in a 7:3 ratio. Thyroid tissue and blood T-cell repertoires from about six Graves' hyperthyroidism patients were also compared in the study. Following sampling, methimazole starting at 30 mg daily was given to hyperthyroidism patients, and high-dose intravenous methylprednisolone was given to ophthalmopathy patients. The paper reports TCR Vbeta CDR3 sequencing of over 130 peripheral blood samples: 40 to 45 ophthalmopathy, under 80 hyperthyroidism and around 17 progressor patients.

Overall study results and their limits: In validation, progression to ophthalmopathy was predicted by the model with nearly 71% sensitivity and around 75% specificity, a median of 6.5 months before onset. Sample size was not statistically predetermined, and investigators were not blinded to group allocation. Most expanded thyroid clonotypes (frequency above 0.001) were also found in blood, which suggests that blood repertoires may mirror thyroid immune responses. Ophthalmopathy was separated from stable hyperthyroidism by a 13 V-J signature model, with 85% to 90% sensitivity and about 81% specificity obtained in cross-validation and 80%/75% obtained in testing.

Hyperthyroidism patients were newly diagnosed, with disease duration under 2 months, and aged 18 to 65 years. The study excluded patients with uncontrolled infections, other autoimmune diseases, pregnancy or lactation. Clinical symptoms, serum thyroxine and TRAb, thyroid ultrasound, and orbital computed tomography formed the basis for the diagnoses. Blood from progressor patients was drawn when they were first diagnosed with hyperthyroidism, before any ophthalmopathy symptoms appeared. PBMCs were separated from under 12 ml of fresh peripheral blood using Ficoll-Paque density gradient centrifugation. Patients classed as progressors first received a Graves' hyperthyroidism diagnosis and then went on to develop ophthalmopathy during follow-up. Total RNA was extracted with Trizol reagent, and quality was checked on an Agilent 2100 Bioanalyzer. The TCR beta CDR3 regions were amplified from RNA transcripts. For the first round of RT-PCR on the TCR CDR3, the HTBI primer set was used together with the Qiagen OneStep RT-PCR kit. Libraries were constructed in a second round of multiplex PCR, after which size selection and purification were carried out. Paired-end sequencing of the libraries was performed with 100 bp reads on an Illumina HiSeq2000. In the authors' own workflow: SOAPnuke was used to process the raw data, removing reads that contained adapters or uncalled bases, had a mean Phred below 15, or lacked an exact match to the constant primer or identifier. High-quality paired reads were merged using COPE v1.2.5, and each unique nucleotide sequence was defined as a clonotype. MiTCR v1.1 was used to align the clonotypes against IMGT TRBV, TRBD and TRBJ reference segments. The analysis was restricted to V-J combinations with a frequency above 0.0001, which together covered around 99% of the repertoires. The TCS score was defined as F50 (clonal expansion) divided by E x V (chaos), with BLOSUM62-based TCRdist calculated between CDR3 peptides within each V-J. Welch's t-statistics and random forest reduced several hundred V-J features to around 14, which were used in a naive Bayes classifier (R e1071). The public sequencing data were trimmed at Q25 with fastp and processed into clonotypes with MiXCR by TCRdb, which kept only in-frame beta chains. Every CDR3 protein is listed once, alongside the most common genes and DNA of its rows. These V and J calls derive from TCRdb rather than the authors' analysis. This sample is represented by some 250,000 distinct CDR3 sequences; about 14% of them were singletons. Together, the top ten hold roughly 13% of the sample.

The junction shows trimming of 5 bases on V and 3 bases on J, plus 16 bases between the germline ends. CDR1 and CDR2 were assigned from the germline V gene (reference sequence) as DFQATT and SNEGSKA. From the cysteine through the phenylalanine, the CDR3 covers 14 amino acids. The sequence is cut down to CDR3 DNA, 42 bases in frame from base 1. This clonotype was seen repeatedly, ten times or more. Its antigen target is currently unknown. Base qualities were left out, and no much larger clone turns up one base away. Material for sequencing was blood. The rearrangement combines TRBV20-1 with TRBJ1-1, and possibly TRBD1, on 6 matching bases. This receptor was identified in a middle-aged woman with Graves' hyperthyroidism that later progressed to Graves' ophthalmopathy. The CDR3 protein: CSAGGTLIYTEAFF. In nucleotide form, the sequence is TGCAGTGCTGGGGGGACACTTATTTACACTGAAGCTTTCTTT.